The 18 T cell receptor beta chains given below trace back to one sample, sequenced in a study of blood T cell repertoires in COVID-19. Measured with immunoSEQ multiplex PCR; TCRdb has only the in-frame clones, and not every one. Counted here are approximately 300,000 clones, around 89% occurring once; the ten biggest clones make up approximately 0.84%. Sequences were obtained from peripheral blood. The receptors originated from a man aged 30-40 years with acute or convalescent COVID-19.

The CDR3 DNA reads TGTGCCAGCAGCTTACTTGAGACTAGCGGGAGCGAGCAGTACTTC. Residues: CASSLLETSGSEQYF. The V gene is TRBV7-9, the J gene TRBJ2-7, with TRBD2 matching 12 bases. V shed 2 bases, J shed 6 bases, and the junction held 5 bases outside the gene matches. Germline V CDR1 and CDR2: SEHNR, FQNEAQ (reference sequence). The CDR3 covers 15 residues.

This sequence joins TRBV5-1 and TRBJ2-7, with 7 bases lining up with TRBD1. The CDR3 is made up of 15 amino acids. Per germline, CDR1 SGHRS and CDR2 YFSETQ. The ends lost 3 bases at V and 0 bases at J; junction bases unmatched: 6. For the CDR3, the DNA is TGCGCCAGCAGCTACCAGGACAGGAGCTCCTACGAGCAGTACTTC. It is translated as CASSYQDRSSYEQYF. Drawing the rest from reference TRBV5-1 and TRBJ2-7, the complete variable domain is KAGVTQTPRYLIKTRGQQVTLSCSPISGHRSVSWYQQTPGQGLQFLFEYFSETQRNKGNFPGRFSGRQFSNSRSEMNVSTLELGDSALYLCASSYQDRSSYEQYFGPGTRLTVT.

The CDR3 sequence: CASSQTTETYGYTF. The CDR3 nucleotides are TGCGCCAGCAGCCAGACTACAGAAACCTATGGCTACACCTTC. This chain uses TRBV5-1 with TRBJ1-2; no firm D call. Germline CDR1 is SGHRS and CDR2 is YFSETQ. The V end was cut by 4 bases, the J end by 4 bases, with 14 bases between. This CDR3 has 14 amino acids.

V and J are TRBV6-1 and TRBJ2-1; D possibly corresponds to TRBD1 (5 bases). The CDR3 is 11 amino acids. From germline, CDR1 is MNHNS and CDR2 SASEGT. Trimming stripped 3 bases from V and 9 bases from J, with 6 bases between. The CDR3 nucleotides read TGTGCCAGCAGTGACAGGGTTGAGCAGTTCTTC. Its protein product is CASSDRVEQFF.

The chain recombines TRBV5-1 with TRBJ2-6; D unresolved. Per the germline V gene, CDR1 is SGHRS and CDR2 is YFSETQ. This CDR3 comprises 16 residues. The V end was cut by 5 bases, the J end by 2 bases, with 14 bases between. The CDR3 DNA reads as TGCGCCAGCAGTTTGAGCAGGTCAACTGGGGCCAACGTCCTGACTTTC. Translating gives CASSLSRSTGANVLTF.

The chain carries TRBV6-5 and TRBJ1-2; 7 bases are shared with TRBD1. Germline V gene lookup returns CDR1 MNHEY and CDR2 SVGAGI. The CDR3 extends over 16 amino acids. V was clipped by 0 bases and J by 2 bases; unmatched bases: 6. The CDR3 region is CASSYSDREWNYGYTF. CDR3 sequence (DNA): TGTGCCAGCAGTTACTCAGACAGGGAATGGAACTATGGCTACACCTTC.

The V and J genes are TRBV11-3 and TRBJ2-7; tentative D call: TRBD1 (5 bases). This CDR3 comprises 13 residues. Trimming stripped 5 bases from V and 3 bases from J, with 11 bases between. CDR1 SGHNT and CDR2 YENEEA come from the germline V gene. The CDR3 loop reads CASSPRTGYEQYF. The DNA of the CDR3 is TGTGCCAGCAGCCCAAGAACAGGCTACGAGCAGTACTTC.

The V and J genes are TRBV6-5 and TRBJ1-2; 7 bases align to TRBD1. CDR3 length equals 13 residues. The germline V gene encodes CDR1 MNHEY and CDR2 SVGAGI. With V trimmed by 2 bases and J by 4 bases, 1 base remained unmatched. CDR3 nucleotides: TGTGCCAGCAGTTACCGACAGGGCTATGGCTACACCTTC. Amino acid sequence: CASSYRQGYGYTF.

The rearrangement links TRBV13 to TRBJ2-3, with unresolved D. The germline V gene encodes CDR1 PRHDT and CDR2 FYEKMQ (reference sequence). The germline V and J ends were trimmed by 2 bases and 3 bases, with 9 bases remaining between them. The CDR3 has 14 amino acids. CDR3 loop: CASSLWAGTDTQYF. Here the CDR3 DNA reads TGTGCCAGCAGCTTATGGGCAGGAACAGATACGCAGTATTTT. Full variable domain (remainder filled in from reference TRBV13 and TRBJ2-3): AAGVIQSPRHLIKEKRETATLKCYPIPRHDTVYWYQQGPGQDPQFLISFYEKMQSDKGSIPDRFSAQQFSDYHSELNMSSLELGDSALYFCASSLWAGTDTQYFGPGTRLTVL.

The chain uses TRBV5-5 and TRBJ1-1; 8 positions agree with TRBD1. V shed 0 bases and J 0 bases; nucleotides not matched to a gene: 7. Germline CDR1 is SGHKS and CDR2 is YYEKEE (reference sequence). The CDR3 is 17 residues long. CDR3: CASSLEGQGNMNTEAFF. CDR3 coding DNA: TGTGCCAGCAGCTTGGAAGGACAGGGCAACATGAACACTGAAGCTTTCTTT. The whole variable domain, remainder taken from reference TRBV5-5 and TRBJ1-1, is DAGVTQSPTHLIKTRGQQVTLRCSPISGHKSVSWYQQVLGQGPQFIFQYYEKEERGRGNFPDRFSARQFPNYSSELNVNALLLGDSALYLCASSLEGQGNMNTEAFFGQGTRLTVV.

This chain's CDR3 is CAWSVTLQGTQYF. CDR3 sequence (DNA): TGTGCCTGGAGTGTCACACTCCAGGGTACGCAGTATTTT. V usage is TRBV30 and J usage is TRBJ2-3; D perhaps matches TRBD1 (5 bases). Trimming removed 0 bases from V and 8 bases from J, with 12 bases in between. The CDR3 is made up of 13 amino acids. Germline lookup yields CDR1 GTSNPN and CDR2 SVGIG (reference sequence).

The chain uses TRBV4-1 and TRBJ1-5; D perhaps matches TRBD1 (5 bases). V dropped 1 base and J dropped 1 base, with 14 bases sitting between them. The germline gives CDR1 MGHRA, CDR2 YSYEKL. The CDR3 sequence is 17 residues long. In DNA, the CDR3 is TGCGCCAGCAGCCAAGGGATACGGGGGTTGAGCAATCAGCCCCAGCATTTT. Its protein product is CASSQGIRGLSNQPQHF.

Points on this clone: The same CDR3 can be traced to other DNA sequences in this sample. The rearrangement uses TRBV7-3 and TRBJ2-7; no definite D call. The CDR3 is 13 residues long. Germline V lookup: CDR1 SGHTA, CDR2 FQGTGA. Trimming stripped 4 bases from V and 3 bases from J, with 10 bases between. The CDR3 region is CASSSQPGYEQYF. In DNA, the CDR3 is TGTGCCAGCAGCTCGCAGCCGGGCTACGAGCAGTACTTC. The variable domain in full, completed from reference TRBV7-3 and TRBJ2-7, reads GAGVSQTPSNKVTEKGKYVELRCDPISGHTALYWYRQSLGQGPEFLIYFQGTGAADDSGLPNDRFFAVRPEGSVSTLKIQRTERGDSAVYLCASSSQPGYEQYFGPGTRLTVT.

The chain is built from TRBV29-1 and TRBJ2-3; 7 bases are a match to TRBD1. There are 13 residues in the CDR3. V was pared by 3 bases and J by 3 bases, with 3 bases of the junction left unmatched. Germline CDR1 and CDR2: SQVTM and ANQGSEA. The CDR3 here is CSVEGTVTDTQYF. In DNA, the CDR3 is TGCAGCGTTGAGGGGACAGTTACAGATACGCAGTATTTT.

The chain carries TRBV6-2 or TRBV6-3 and TRBJ1-6; D call uncertain. Trimming pared 3 bases from V and 6 bases from J, leaving 6 bases between. CDR3 size: 13 residues. The germline V gene encodes CDR1 MNHEY and CDR2 SVGEGT. In nucleotides, the CDR3 is TGTGCCAGCAGTTATCTTATTAATTCACCCCTCCACTTT. Its protein product is CASSYLINSPLHF.

This rearrangement joins TRBV12-3 or TRBV12-4 to TRBJ1-1; 9 bases are shared with TRBD1. V trimming: 10 bases; J trimming: 8 bases; junction bases outside the gene matches: 11. CDR3 size: 13 residues. The CDR3 region is CANRYSGTGEAFF. The CDR3 bases are TGTGCCAACCGTTATTCCGGGACAGGGGAAGCTTTCTTT.

This clone was counted once. The rearrangement joins TRBV6-4 to TRBJ2-1; 7 positions agree with TRBD1. There are 14 residues in the CDR3. CDR1 and CDR2 (germline): MRHNA, SNTAGT. Losses at the gene ends were 10 bases for V and 0 bases for J; bases not matched to a gene: 6. CDR3 nucleotides: TGTGCCACCGAGGGGGCCCTCTCCTACAATGAGCAGTTCTTC. Amino acids: CATEGALSYNEQFF.

This rearrangement joins TRBV3-1 (or the pseudogene TRBV3-2) to TRBJ1-1; D remains ambiguous. This CDR3 spans 14 amino acids. With 4 bases removed from V and 1 base from J, the gap between germline ends came to 10 bases. In germline, CDR1 is LGHDT, CDR2 YNNKEL (reference sequence). The CDR3 bases are TGTGCCAGCAGCCTCAGATACGAGAACACTGAAGCTTTCTTT. This codes for CASSLRYENTEAFF.